The 30 T cell receptor beta chains below come from one sample, sequenced in a study of tumor-infiltrating lymphocytes in primary liver carcinoma. Production of TCR beta cDNA used around 0.45 ug total RNA together with a constant-region primer. Nested multiplex PCR, run for three rounds with slightly modified ARM-PCR, yielded TCR beta libraries. A C-beta reverse primer and TRBV1-TRBV30 forward primers served in each of the first two PCR rounds, at 9 to 11 cycles apiece. TCRdb passed the multiplex PCR reads through MiXCR, listing each CDR3 protein once. The sample yields approximately 64,000 distinct CDR3 sequences, 71% seen once. Extraction of RNA together with DNA used roughly 20-33 mg of unsorted bulk tissue. The sequencing input was liver tumor tissue from sampling region 4. Subset described: tumor region T4, right-lateral pole. Every receptor here comes from a middle-aged man with primary liver carcinoma and hepatitis B virus infection.

Turning to this clonotype: Without the conserved terminal phenylalanine or tryptophan, this CDR3 likely stems from a read error. CDR3 protein: CASSLAGGNTEAFL. The CDR3 DNA reads as TGTGCCAGCAGCCTAGCGGGGGGGAACACTGAAGCTTTCCTT. The V call is TRBV7-8, the J call TRBJ1-1; a possible D gene is TRBD1 (5 bases). Germline V gene lookup returns CDR1 SGHVS and CDR2 FQNEAQ. The CDR3 has 14 amino acids.

To note about this clonotype: The junction does not match germline at one end; this may be a read error. J is TRBJ2-7 and V is TRBV4-3; tentatively, D is TRBD2 (5 bases). This CDR3 spans 15 amino acids. Germline V gene data show CDR1 as LGHNA and CDR2 as YSLEER. CDR3: CASSPDRAGGCEQYF. The DNA for the CDR3 is TGCGCCAGCAGCCCCGATCGAGCTGGAGGCTGCGAGCAATACTTC.

This chain connects TRBV11-2 to TRBJ2-2, with 9 bases fitting TRBD2. This CDR3 comprises 17 residues. The germline CDR1 and CDR2 sequences are SGHAT and FQNNGV. Trimming at V came to 1 base and at J to 16 bases, leaving 19 bases not matched to a gene. In DNA, the CDR3 is TGTGCCAGCAGCTTAGCAATAGGAGGGGCGAACAGCGGGGGGCCGTTTTTT. It translates to CASSLAIGGANSGGPFF.

V is TRBV5-5 and J is TRBJ2-1; tentatively, D is TRBD1 or TRBD2 (5 bases each). Trimming pared 8 bases from V and 2 bases from J, leaving 17 bases between. Germline CDR1 and CDR2: SGHKS and YYEKEE (reference sequence). The CDR3 extends over 15 amino acids. The CDR3 sequence is CASILDGGTYNEQFF. CDR3 DNA sequence: TGTGCCAGTATCTTGGATGGGGGAACCTACAATGAGCAGTTCTTC.

This clonotype was seen many times. One junction end disagrees with the germline gene, perhaps due to a read error. The chain joins TRBV30 to TRBJ2-1; 7 bases line up with TRBD2. This CDR3 has 15 residues. The germline V gene has CDR1 GTSNPN and CDR2 SVGIG (reference sequence). CDR3 in DNA: TGTGCCTGGAGTTTATCAGCGGGAAAATACAACGAGCAGTTCTTC. Encoded protein: CAWSLSAGKYNEQFF.

Comments on this clonotype: The junction shows a germline mismatch at one end, possibly a read error. The rearrangement uses TRBV11-2 and TRBJ2-6; D perhaps matches TRBD1 (5 bases). The germline V gene has CDR1 SGHAT and CDR2 FQNNGV. The CDR3 extends over 16 amino acids. CDR3 coding DNA: TGTGCCAGCAGCTTATCGTCAGGGATTGGGGCCAAGGTCCTAACTTTC. Protein: CASSLSSGIGAKVLTF.

This clonotype was counted a single time. Because the CDR3 is missing its conserved closing phenylalanine or tryptophan, this is likely a read error. The chain is built from TRBV6-5 and TRBJ2-7; D unresolved. Trimming shortened V by 6 bases and J by 4 bases, and 22 bases separated the two germline ends. CDR1 is MNHEY and CDR2 is SVGAGI in the germline V gene. The CDR3 runs 16 residues. CDR3: CASRPGRAASLYEQYI. The CDR3 bases are TGTGCCAGCAGGCCCGGACGGGCAGCATCCTTGTACGAGCAGTACATC.

The chain links TRBV6-5 to TRBJ1-1; TRBD1 is a possible D gene (5 bases). Germline loops: CDR1 MNHEY, CDR2 SVGAGI. This CDR3 spans 11 amino acids. V lost 7 bases, J lost 5 bases, and 8 bases lay in between. The CDR3 DNA sequence: TGTGCCAGCACATCAGGGACTGAAGCTTTCTTT. It encodes CASTSGTEAFF.

Of note for this clonotype: A much more abundant neighbour one base away suggests this may be a read error. The rearrangement joins TRBV11-2 to TRBJ2-2; TRBD2 might be the D (5 bases). CDR1 is SGHAT and CDR2 is FQNNGV in the germline V gene. CDR3 length equals 13 residues. In DNA form, the CDR3 reads TGTGCTATCAGCTTAGATAGGACTGGGGAGCTGTCTTTT. Its translation is CAISLDRTGELSF.

The V gene is TRBV29-1, the J gene TRBJ2-5; tentatively, D is TRBD2 (7 bases). This CDR3 comprises 13 residues. Between the trimmed V and J ends, which lost 7 bases and 6 bases, there was a span of 18 bases. Germline values: CDR1 SQVTM, CDR2 ANQGSEA. The chain's CDR3 is CSGRGADSKTQYF. The CDR3 DNA reads TGCAGCGGCCGGGGGGCGGACTCCAAGACCCAGTACTTC.

A note on this clonotype: At one end the junction does not follow the germline gene, possibly because of a read error. V gene TRBV6-2 or TRBV6-3 combines with J gene TRBJ2-5; 9 positions agree with TRBD2. The CDR3 spans 13 residues. In germline, CDR1 is MNHEY, CDR2 SVGEGT. The CDR3 DNA reads as TGTACCAGCAGTTCCGGACTAGCGAACACCGAGTACTTC. Amino acids: CTSSSGLANTEYF.

Note on this clonotype: The CDR3 does not close with the conserved phenylalanine or tryptophan, likely indicating a read error. This rearrangement joins TRBV4-3 to TRBJ2-7; D might be TRBD2 (6 bases). The length of the CDR3 is 15 residues. CDR1 and CDR2 (germline): LGHNA, YSLEER. CDR3 region: CASSQDRETPYEQYL. The CDR3 DNA reads as TGCGCCAGCAGTCAAGATCGGGAGACTCCCTATGAGCAGTACTTA.

A remark on this clonotype: A much larger clone lies one base from this, so it may be a read error. The chain links TRBV7-9 to TRBJ1-2; D ambiguous. CDR1 and CDR2 from the germline V gene are SEHNR and FQNEAQ (reference sequence). This CDR3 is built from 13 residues. CDR3 protein: CAGSLGRPSGYTF. The DNA for the CDR3 is TGTGCCGGCAGCTTAGGACGACCGTCAGGCTACACCTTC.

This clonotype has more than one count but fewer than ten. V usage is TRBV7-9 and J usage is TRBJ2-7; TRBD1 matches 9 bases. V lost 7 bases and J lost 4; bases outside the gene matches: 11. The length of the CDR3 is 15 residues. Per the germline V gene, CDR1 is SEHNR and CDR2 is FQNEAQ (reference sequence). CDR3 sequence reads: CASNSGQGKGYEQYF. The CDR3 DNA follows: TGTGCCAGCAACTCTGGACAGGGGAAAGGGTACGAGCAGTACTTC. Filled out from reference TRBV7-9 and TRBJ2-7, the complete variable domain reads DTGVSQNPRHKITKRGQNVTFRCDPISEHNRLYWYRQTLGQGPEFLTYFQNEAQLEKSRLLSDRFSAERPKGSFSTLEIQRTEQGDSAMYLCASNSGQGKGYEQYFGPGTRLTVT.

The V gene is TRBV7-9, the J gene TRBJ1-1; the D gene is possibly TRBD1 (6 bases). Germline V CDR1 and CDR2: SEHNR, FQNEAQ (reference sequence). This CDR3 spans 15 amino acids. V was shortened by 7 bases and J by 5 bases, with 20 bases between the two germline ends. The CDR3 DNA reads TGTGCCAGCACCCCCCGGGACATGGGAGGTACTGAAGCTTTCTTT. Translation gives CASTPRDMGGTEAFF.

Points on this clonotype: At one end the junction does not follow the germline gene, possibly because of a read error. This chain connects TRBV29-1 to TRBJ1-1, with TRBD1 matching 8 bases. The germline gives CDR1 SQVTM, CDR2 ANQGSEA. The CDR3 extends over 15 amino acids. Here the CDR3 DNA reads TGTAGCGGGTCAGGGGGCTGGGGAATGAGCACTGGAGCTTTCTTT. As protein: CSGSGGWGMSTGAFF.

Notes on this clonotype: At one boundary the junction diverges from the germline segment, which might be a read error. The rearrangement joins TRBV5-4 to TRBJ2-3; D is undetermined. In germline, CDR1 is SGHNT, CDR2 YYREEE (reference sequence). The CDR3 has 13 amino acids. In DNA form, the CDR3 reads TGTGCCAGCAGATTGGCTGGGAAAGATACGGAGTATTTT. Encoded protein: CASRLAGKDTEYF.

Regarding this clonotype: One base away lies a much larger clone, so this may be a sequencing read error. The chain carries TRBV4-2 and TRBJ2-1; D ambiguous. CDR3 length: 11 residues. Germline loops: CDR1 LGHNA, CDR2 YNFKEQ. The CDR3 region is CASRQADEQFF. DNA of the CDR3: TGTGCCAGCAGGCAAGCTGATGAGCAGTTCTTC.

In this sample, this clonotype turned up many times. This chain uses TRBV6-2 or TRBV6-3 with TRBJ2-5; the D gene is possibly TRBD1 (7 bases). The V gene's germline CDR1 is MNHEY and CDR2 SVGEGT. The CDR3 sequence is 15 residues long. The V end was cut by 4 bases, the J end by 0 bases, with 12 bases between. CDR3 sequence reads: CASSFTGDYQETQYF. The CDR3 coding sequence is TGTGCCAGCAGTTTCACAGGGGACTACCAAGAGACCCAGTACTTC.

Comments on this clonotype: One end of the junction is discordant with germline, which a read error may explain. V gene TRBV4-1 combines with J gene TRBJ2-3; weak D call: TRBD1 (6 bases). The germline V gene has CDR1 MGHRA and CDR2 YSYEKL. The CDR3 is 14 amino acids. The CDR3 region is CTSNQGSMGATQYF. For the CDR3, the DNA is TGCACCAGCAACCAAGGCTCGATGGGGGCTACGCAGTATTTT.

As for this clonotype: A much larger clone differs by one base, so this may be a read error. This chain links TRBV11-3 with TRBJ2-5; 8 positions match TRBD2. The germline V gene has CDR1 SGHNT and CDR2 YENEEA. There are 16 residues in the CDR3. Trimming at V came to 5 bases and at J to 5 bases, leaving 13 bases not matched to a gene. CDR3 amino acids: CASSTGTRGSGETQYF. The CDR3 coding sequence is TGTGCCAGCAGCACAGGGACTAGGGGGAGCGGGGAGACCCAGTACTTC.

As concerns this clonotype: No conserved phenylalanine or tryptophan is present at the end of the CDR3, so a read error is the likely explanation. The rearrangement uses TRBV11-2 and TRBJ2-5; perhaps TRBD2 as D (6 bases). Germline values: CDR1 SGHAT, CDR2 FQNNGV. The CDR3 is 16 amino acids. In nucleotides, the CDR3 is TGTGCCAGCAGCCAAACTCCTGGTGGGGGGAAAGAGGCCCAGTACCTA. Its translation: CASSQTPGGGKEAQYL.

With respect to this clonotype: This clone may be a read error of a much larger clone one base away. The chain is built from TRBV29-1 and TRBJ2-7; D might be TRBD1 or TRBD2, each matching 6 bases. The CDR3 is 14 residues long. Germline V gene lookup returns CDR1 SQVTM and CDR2 ANQGSEA. DNA of the CDR3: TGCAGCCTTGCCCCTTGGGGGGCCAACTACGAGCGGTACTTC. Translation: CSLAPWGANYERYF.

This clonotype has a count of ten or more. The rearrangement uses TRBV6-1 and TRBJ1-5; D is ambiguous. CDR3 length equals 11 residues. Germline-derived CDR1 and CDR2 are MNHNS and SASEGT. The ends were cut back, 3 bases at V and 7 bases at J, with 4 bases in the middle. CDR3 region: CASSEGQPQHF. The CDR3 DNA reads TGTGCCAGCAGTGAGGGACAGCCCCAGCATTTT.

V usage is TRBV11-2 and J usage is TRBJ2-3, with TRBD2 as a possible D gene (5 bases). Germline loops: CDR1 SGHAT, CDR2 FQNNGV. This CDR3 has 12 residues. The CDR3, as DNA: TGTGTCAGTAGCGTCAGCACAGATACGCAGTATTTT. It yields the protein CVSSVSTDTQYF.

The chain employs TRBV12-5 and TRBJ2-5, with D possibly being TRBD1 or TRBD2 (5 bases each). The V end was cut by 2 bases, the J end by 5 bases, with 15 bases between. The CDR3 is 15 amino acids. The germline V gene has CDR1 LGHNT and CDR2 FRNRAP. CDR3 residues: CASGLTGQTGETQYF. DNA for the CDR3: TGTGCTAGTGGTTTGACTGGACAAACGGGGGAGACCCAGTACTTC.

Concerning this clonotype itself: One junction end disagrees with the germline gene, perhaps due to a read error. The rearrangement links TRBV5-1 to TRBJ2-2, with D possibly matching TRBD2 (5 bases). This CDR3 has 14 residues. Looked up from germline, CDR1 is SGHRS and CDR2 is YFSETQ. This CDR3 is CASSLRSLTGEPFF. The CDR3 region has the DNA TGCGCCAGCAGCTTGAGGTCCCTCACCGGGGAGCCGTTTTTT.

A remark on this clonotype: Since a much larger clone is just one base distant, this may be a read error. This chain connects TRBV29-1 to TRBJ2-5, with 15 nucleotides matching TRBD2. Germline CDR1 reads SQVTM; CDR2 reads ANQGSEA. Germline trimming cut 7 bases from V and 7 bases from J; bases unmatched to any gene: 13. CDR3 length equals 16 residues. The CDR3 spells CSAYTTPGLAGGTQYF. CDR3 DNA: TGCAGCGCCTACACGACTCCGGGACTAGCGGGAGGGACCCAGTACTTC.

A note on this clonotype: A junction end diverges from the germline sequence, so it may reflect a read error. The chain couples TRBV6-5 to TRBJ2-3, with D perhaps TRBD2 (5 bases). CDR3 length: 16 amino acids. Germline CDR1 is MNHEY and CDR2 is SVGAGI. CDR3 bases: TGTGCCAGCAGTCTAGCCTCGGAACACGGGTCTGATACGCAATATTTT. Its translation is CASSLASEHGSDTQYF.

This clonotype was seen once. One junction end does not reproduce the germline sequence, and a read error may be involved. This sequence joins TRBV4-1 and TRBJ1-6; D is unresolved. Germline V gene data show CDR1 as MGHRA and CDR2 as YSYEKL. The CDR3 has 18 residues. CDR3: CASSQTVGVGIYNSPLHF. The DNA of the CDR3 is TGCGCCAGCAGCCAAACGGTTGGGGTGGGGATTTATAATTCACCACTCCACTTT.